These T cell receptor beta chains were read from a single sample in a study of Ad26.COV2.S vaccination and SARS-CoV-2 variants. Libraries were prepared by immunoSEQ multiplex PCR; TCRdb keeps only in-frame clonotypes and omits some of them. The sample carries approximately 240,000 clones, more than 75% recorded once. The sequencing used peripheral blood, collected in a trial of Ad26.COV2.S vaccine versus placebo. The receptors come from a person between 18 and 65 years old who received the Ad26.COV2.S COVID-19 vaccine or a placebo. Each CDR3 is given with its conserved first and last residue. The order of the fields is clone size, J gene, V gene, CDR3 length, D gene, CDR3 DNA, CDR3 protein. A D gene is named only where the DNA matches it firmly. Only some rows state a clone size, as once, few, many or a class for expanded clones.

>.|TRBJ2-3|TRBV11-2|13|.
TGTGCCAGCAGCTTACCAGGCCCCGCTACGCAGTATTTT
CASSLPGPATQYF
>once|TRBJ1-1|TRBV6-6|13|.
TGTGCCAGCACCCGGGGCAGCCTCACTGAAGCTTTCTTT
CASTRGSLTEAFF
>.|TRBJ1-2|TRBV6-5|15|.
TGTGCCAGCAGTTACTCTGCCAGGGGAAACTATGGCTACACCTTC
CASSYSARGNYGYTF
>.|TRBJ1-5|TRBV6-2/TRBV6-3|17|.
TGTGCCAGCAGTTACCCCGTGGATGGCAGTAGCAATCAGCCCCAGCATTTT
CASSYPVDGSSNQPQHF
>.|TRBJ1-5|TRBV12-3/TRBV12-4|12|.
TGTGCCAGCTTCCGTCCACCTCAGCCCCAGCATTTT
CASFRPPQPQHF
>.|TRBJ2-5|TRBV15|14|TRBD2
TGTGCCACCAGCAGAGACCCGGGGGGGGAGACCCAGTACTTC
CATSRDPGGETQYF
>.|TRBJ2-1|TRBV10-3|13|TRBD1
TGTGCCATCAGCCGACAGGGGGCGGGTGAGCAGTTCTTC
CAISRQGAGEQFF
>.|TRBJ2-2|TRBV28|13|.
TGTGCCACCCCGGACTTAAACACCGGGGAGCTGTTTTTT
CATPDLNTGELFF
>.|TRBJ2-3|TRBV7-3|15|TRBD2
TGTGCCAGCAGCCCACTAGCGGGGTTCACAGATACGCAGTATTTT
CASSPLAGFTDTQYF
>once|TRBJ1-5|TRBV10-2|15|.
TGCGCCAGCAGTGAGATGCAGGACACCGTCTCGCCCCAGCATTTT
CASSEMQDTVSPQHF
>.|TRBJ1-2|TRBV2|14|.
TGTGCCAGCAGCGCCCAAGCCTCCAACTATGGCTACACCTTC
CASSAQASNYGYTF